These T cell receptor beta chains were read from a single sample in a study of T cell changes during pregnancy in multiple sclerosis. The data were produced by immunoSEQ multiplex PCR, yet TCRdb's version contains in-frame clones alone and is incomplete. The sample has 85,000 to 100,000 clones, around 94% seen once. Source: peripheral blood, taken in the first trimester of pregnancy. The receptors were gathered from a female donor with multiple sclerosis, enrolled in a pregnancy study. Each CDR3 is given with its conserved first and last residue. The D gene is left open where the match is weak. Some rows mark clone size as missing; the rest say once, few, many or name a class of expanded clone.

j_call | clone_size | d_call | v_call | cdr3_aa | cdr3_nt
TRBJ2-2 | . | . | TRBV4-3 | CASSQERLGAGELFF | TGCGCCAGCAGCCAAGAACGATTGGGAGCCGGGGAGCTGTTTTTT
TRBJ2-1 | . | TRBD2 | TRBV28 | CASSFPCILAGLCNEQFF | TGTGCCAGCAGTTTTCCCTGCATACTAGCGGGACTTTGCAATGAGCAGTTCTTC
TRBJ1-2 | . | . | TRBV6-5 | CASSRQGRGVYGYTF | TGTGCCAGCAGTCGCCAGGGGAGAGGGGTCTATGGCTACACCTTC
TRBJ2-7 | . | TRBD1 | TRBV27 | CASSQGDRGEDEQYF | TGTGCCAGCAGTCAGGGAGACAGGGGGGAGGACGAGCAGTACTTC
TRBJ2-7 | once | TRBD2 | TRBV10-3 | CAIRPSSRTSDSIEQYF | TGTGCCATCAGACCCAGTTCAAGGACTAGCGATAGTATCGAGCAGTACTTC
TRBJ1-2 | . | TRBD1 | TRBV6-6 | CASSPTTGDGYTF | TGTGCCAGCAGTCCCACGACAGGGGATGGCTACACCTTC
TRBJ2-2 | . | . | TRBV6-5 | CASSFITGQFGELFF | TGTGCCAGCAGTTTTATAACTGGACAGTTCGGGGAGCTGTTTTTT
TRBJ2-1 | . | . | TRBV5-6 | CASRAVRRKKQYNEQFF | TGTGCCAGCAGGGCAGTACGGCGGAAGAAGCAATACAATGAGCAGTTCTTC
TRBJ1-3 | . | . | TRBV30 | CAWNSRGNTIYF | TGTGCCTGGAATTCCCGCGGGAACACCATATATTTT
TRBJ2-1 | . | . | TRBV5-1 | CAGVGLHNEQFF | TGCGCCGGGGTGGGGCTACACAATGAGCAGTTCTTC
TRBJ2-7 | . | TRBD1 | TRBV2 | CASSGGQGLYYEQYF | TGTGCCAGCAGTGGGGGACAGGGTTTATATTACGAGCAGTACTTC
TRBJ2-3 | . | . | TRBV5-4 | CASSLALADTDTQYF | TGTGCCAGCAGCTTGGCGTTAGCGGATACAGATACGCAGTATTTT
TRBJ2-2 | . | TRBD1 | TRBV6-1 | CATWDRVFIGELFF | TGTGCCACCTGGGACAGGGTTTTCATCGGGGAGCTGTTTTTT
TRBJ2-7 | . | TRBD2 | TRBV19 | CASRLAGGSLVQYF | TGTGCCAGTCGGCTAGCGGGAGGGAGTTTAGTGCAGTACTTC
TRBJ1-2 | . | . | TRBV28 | CASSFRLFGYTF | TGTGCCAGCAGTTTCCGTCTCTTTGGCTACACCTTC
TRBJ2-1 | . | TRBD2 | TRBV19 | CASSTLKTSGTYNEQFF | TGTGCCAGTAGTACCCTCAAGACTAGCGGGACGTACAATGAGCAGTTCTTC
TRBJ2-3 | once | TRBD1 | TRBV15 | CATSRGQTRTDTQYF | TGTGCCACCAGCAGGGGACAGACACGCACAGATACGCAGTATTTT
TRBJ2-5 | . | TRBD2 | TRBV11-2 | CASSLGTSSAETQYF | TGTGCCAGCAGCTTAGGGACTAGCTCCGCAGAGACCCAGTACTTC
TRBJ2-7 | . | . | TRBV13 | CASSPRGLPYEQYF | TGTGCCAGCAGCCCCCGAGGCCTGCCTTACGAGCAGTACTTC
TRBJ2-1 | . | . | TRBV21-1 | CASSNRGYNEQFF | TGTGCCAGCAGCAACAGGGGCTACAATGAGCAGTTCTTC
TRBJ2-1 | . | TRBD2 | TRBV28 | CASSSRTSLNSEQFF | TGTGCCAGCAGTTCCCGGACTAGTCTTAATAGCGAGCAGTTCTTC
TRBJ1-2 | . | . | TRBV28 | CASEASGYTF | TGTGCCAGCGAGGCCAGCGGCTACACCTTC
TRBJ1-1 | . | . | TRBV6-1 | CASSADNVNTEAFF | TGTGCCAGCAGTGCGGACAACGTGAACACTGAAGCTTTCTTT
TRBJ2-1 | once | TRBD2 | TRBV6-4 | CASSDESGRAGEQFF | TGTGCCAGCAGTGACGAATCCGGGAGGGCGGGTGAGCAGTTCTTC
TRBJ1-1 | . | TRBD1 | TRBV5-1 | CASSREGQGFTEAFF | TGCGCCAGCAGCCGCGAGGGACAGGGGTTCACTGAAGCTTTCTTT
TRBJ2-5 | . | TRBD1 | TRBV7-8 | CASSPSRGREETQYF | TGTGCCAGCAGCCCTTCCAGGGGGCGCGAGGAGACCCAGTACTTC
TRBJ1-5 | . | . | TRBV6-1 | CASLDGGHSNQPQHF | TGTGCCAGCTTGGACGGGGGTCATAGCAATCAGCCCCAGCATTTT
TRBJ2-1 | . | . | TRBV7-2 | CASSRAPLVNEQFF | TGTGCCAGCAGCCGAGCCCCACTAGTCAATGAGCAGTTCTTC
TRBJ2-4 | . | TRBD2 | TRBV7-8 | CASSLIGLAGGTGNIQYF | TGTGCCAGCAGCTTAATCGGGCTAGCGGGAGGAACTGGAAACATTCAGTACTTC
TRBJ2-3 | . | TRBD2 | TRBV7-2 | CASSPRAGGPDTQYF | TGTGCCAGCAGCCCCCGGGCGGGAGGGCCAGATACGCAGTATTTT
TRBJ2-6 | . | TRBD1 | TRBV29-1 | CSVEDPTGVSGANVLTF | TGCAGCGTTGAAGACCCGACAGGGGTCTCTGGGGCCAACGTCCTGACTTTC
TRBJ1-4 | . | TRBD1 | TRBV7-9 | CASSLTQGAGEKLFF | TGTGCCAGCAGCTTGACACAGGGGGCGGGTGAAAAACTGTTTTTT
TRBJ2-3 | . | TRBD2 | TRBV19 | CASSTVGGTDTQYF | TGTGCCAGTAGTACCGTGGGGGGGACAGATACGCAGTATTTT
TRBJ1-1 | . | . | TRBV28 | CASSLIFGGEAFF | TGTGCCAGCAGTTTAATCTTCGGGGGAGAAGCTTTCTTT
TRBJ2-7 | . | TRBD1 | TRBV13 | CASSPLDRAHPYF | TGTGCCAGCAGCCCTTTGGACAGGGCTCATCCGTACTTC
TRBJ2-2 | . | TRBD2 | TRBV4-2 | CASSHGTSGSPGELFF | TGTGCCAGCAGCCACGGGACTAGCGGGAGTCCCGGGGAGCTGTTTTTT
TRBJ1-2 | . | . | TRBV28 | CASRDSSTNYGYTF | TGTGCCAGCAGGGACAGCAGCACTAACTATGGCTACACCTTC
TRBJ2-2 | . | . | TRBV9 | CASSRDSGGTGELFF | TGTGCCAGCAGCAGAGACTCCGGGGGCACCGGGGAGCTGTTTTTT
TRBJ2-7 | . | . | TRBV19 | CASSPGVSEQYF | TGTGCCAGTAGTCCAGGGGTCAGCGAGCAGTACTTC
TRBJ2-3 | . | . | TRBV6-6 | CASSYGGTQYF | TGTGCCAGCAGTTACGGAGGTACGCAGTATTTT
TRBJ2-7 | once | TRBD2 | TRBV28 | CASSLGLAGTKTSYEQYF | TGTGCCAGCAGTCTGGGGCTAGCGGGTACCAAAACCTCCTACGAGCAGTACTTC
TRBJ2-7 | . | TRBD2 | TRBV18 | CASSRTSGIAYEQYF | TGTGCCAGCTCGCGGACTAGCGGGATAGCCTACGAGCAGTACTTC
TRBJ2-2 | . | TRBD2 | TRBV19 | CASGAGGHTGELFF | TGTGCCAGTGGAGCGGGAGGGCACACCGGGGAGCTGTTTTTT
TRBJ2-7 | . | . | TRBV29-1 | CSVEGNRADSYEQYF | TGCAGCGTTGAAGGTAACAGGGCTGACTCCTACGAGCAGTACTTC
TRBJ2-7 | . | TRBD2 | TRBV9 | CASSVGLAGGPSYEQYF | TGTGCCAGCAGCGTGGGACTAGCGGGAGGGCCCTCCTACGAGCAGTACTTC
TRBJ2-2 | . | . | TRBV7-2 | CASSLDVIPGELFF | TGTGCCAGCAGCTTAGATGTTATTCCCGGGGAGCTGTTTTTT
TRBJ2-1 | . | TRBD2 | TRBV27 | CASRIASGRGYNEQFF | TGTGCCAGCAGGATCGCTAGCGGGAGGGGTTACAATGAGCAGTTCTTC
TRBJ2-2 | . | . | TRBV21-1 | CASRTDYTGELFF | TGTGCCAGCAGGACTGACTACACCGGGGAGCTGTTTTTT
TRBJ2-7 | . | TRBD2 | TRBV7-8 | CASSPPGLASYEQYF | TGTGCCAGCAGCCCACCGGGACTAGCATCCTACGAGCAGTACTTC
TRBJ1-1 | . | TRBD1 | TRBV6-5 | CASSYFGVSGGTEAFF | TGTGCCAGCAGTTACTTTGGGGTTTCAGGGGGCACTGAAGCTTTCTTT
TRBJ1-1 | . | TRBD1 | TRBV28 | CASTRPGQGLLNTEAFF | TGTGCCAGCACCCGACCGGGACAGGGGTTATTGAACACTGAAGCTTTCTTT
TRBJ1-1 | few | TRBD1 | TRBV5-1 | CASSSVHGTGEAFF | TGCGCCAGCAGCTCGGTCCATGGGACAGGGGAAGCTTTCTTT
TRBJ2-4 | . | . | TRBV4-2 | CASSRAGGNENIQYF | TGTGCCAGCAGCCGAGCTGGCGGGAATGAAAACATTCAGTACTTC